A single sample gave rise to the 3 T cell receptor beta chains below, sequenced in a study of identifying expanded T cells in peripheral blood. TCRdb's table, derived via immunoSEQ multiplex PCR, lists solely in-frame clones and lacks some. This table holds about 81,000 clones, around 84% found once. Sequencing input: blood. The receptor set was obtained from a person between 18 and 75 years old in good health.

The chain is built from TRBV11-3 and TRBJ2-1; 10 bases are shared with TRBD1. Germline assignment: CDR1 SGHNT and CDR2 YENEEA. The junction had 6 bases not matched to a gene; V was cut back by 4 bases and J by 6 bases. The CDR3 totals 15 residues. Here the CDR3 reads CASSSGQGNVNEQFF. In DNA, the CDR3 is TGTGCCAGCAGCTCGGGACAGGGGAACGTCAATGAGCAGTTCTTC.

The chain links TRBV6-5 to TRBJ1-2, with 7 bases fitting TRBD1. Unmatched junction bases numbered 8, after V lost 5 bases and J lost 5 bases. This CDR3 comprises 14 residues. Germline CDR1 reads MNHEY; CDR2 reads SVGAGI. The DNA of the CDR3 is TGTGCCAGCAGTCAAGACAGGGTGCGATATGGCTACACCTTC. Translated, it gives CASSQDRVRYGYTF.

The chain has TRBV9 and TRBJ1-3, with TRBD1 identical over 11 bases. This CDR3 comprises 18 residues. Germline V gene sequence: CDR1 SGDLS, CDR2 YYNGEE. The V and J ends lost 4 bases and 0 bases, in that order; junction bases with no gene match: 9. The CDR3 here is CASSSTRTGGFSGNTIYF. The CDR3 nucleotides read TGTGCCAGCAGCTCTACCCGGACAGGGGGCTTCTCTGGAAACACCATATATTTT.